This TCR beta chain appears in the sequencing data of a study of T cells after yellow fever vaccination. TCRdb reanalysed the 5' RACE reads using MiXCR and keeps one entry per CDR3 protein. The sample lists more than 350,000 distinct CDR3 sequences, more than 9% occurring once. Germline CDR1 and CDR2: ENHRY and SYGVKD. The CDR3 is 15 residues long. V lost 2 bases, J lost 2 bases, and 9 bases lay in between. This clonotype came up a few times. As yet, its antigen is unknown. General observations from the study: Clones that expanded after primary vaccination mostly reappeared after the booster (roughly 97% CD4, about 89% CD8). There was a possibility that FACS-sorted repertoires contained abundant clonotypes contaminating from the bulk population. It was a small share of clonotypes that appeared in both CD4 and CD8 compartments.

The material sequenced was PBMCs, taken on the day of the first yellow fever vaccination. This chain connects TRBV10-3 to TRBJ2-2; D remains ambiguous. The sequence derives from a man aged 18 to 29 who received the YFV17D yellow fever vaccine. The CDR3 nucleotides are TGTGCCATCAGTGAGCAGCCTTCAAACACCGGGGAGCTGTTTTTT. Its translation is CAISEQPSNTGELFF.